This TCR beta chain came from a study of cytomegalovirus exposure and HLA in healthy donors (dated by TCRdb to 2016 to 2017). Broadly, across the study: According to a later analysis, one platform produced both the approximately 110 validation repertoires and the approximately 670 repertoires of the first cohort. The study aimed to test whether signatures of past pathogen exposure could be identified by cataloging public T cell receptors. Along with the roughly 700-subject first cohort, a separate validation cohort of more than 90 different subjects was used. The study combined high-throughput TCR immunosequencing, statistical association of individual TCRs with disease status, and machine learning to predict cytomegalovirus infection status. The paper as a whole reports these results and caveats: The validation cohort had no HLA typing available for a later analysis, so co-occurrence within that cohort was assessed over all 130 or so repertoires. In a later analysis, TCRs clustered in the first cohort were found to also tend to co-occur in the roughly 110 validation repertoires, with 94% of cluster scores above 0. A few of the identified cytomegalovirus-associated TCR beta chains were confirmed in vitro to be specific for cytomegalovirus antigens. Across donors, most TCR sequences were observed very rarely, whereas some public TCRs were present in many individuals. A total of fewer than 200 TCR beta chains were listed by the study as associated with cytomegalovirus. It was suggested by the authors that the approach could potentially be generalized to other disease states and immunological phenotypes. The classifier was reported to diagnose cytomegalovirus status with high specificity and sensitivity in both the original cohort and the validation cohort.

The donors belonged to the validation cohort of under 150 subjects, which was separate from the roughly 700-subject first cohort. The library was obtained by the immunoSEQ multiplex PCR assay. The study's own analysis went as follows. To diagnose cytomegalovirus status from the catalog of TCR beta chain sequences, a statistical classification framework was built. TCRdb took over this immuneACCESS table, retaining in-frame rearrangements with V and J assigned. Such tables are incomplete; in checked studies, under half of the missing clones stem from an unresolved V gene, and the remainder is unexplained. D and trimming come from the DNA, and the V and J calls and clone size come from that table. Counted in this sample were 150,000 to 200,000 clones; 95% to 97% of them appeared once. The top ten clonotypes cover around 0.9% of the sample. On this clone: This clone's antigen is unknown. No quality values exist for individual bases; no much larger clone is one base distant.

Measured from the cysteine to the phenylalanine, the CDR3 is 15 residues long. Just CDR3 DNA is preserved here, 45 bases in frame from base 1. The germline V gene specifies MGHRA as CDR1 and YSYEKL as CDR2. V is cut back by 0 bases and J by 5 bases, with 5 bases in the junction unmatched. The rearranged segments are TRBV4-1 and TRBJ2-5, with TRBD1 identical over 8 junction bases. The clonotype originates from a woman between 18 and 29 years old in good health and CMV-seronegative. Sample: PBMCs. The DNA sequence is TGCGCCAGCAGCCAAGAGTTGGGACAGGCGGAGACCCAGTACTTC. Its product reads: CASSQELGQAETQYF.